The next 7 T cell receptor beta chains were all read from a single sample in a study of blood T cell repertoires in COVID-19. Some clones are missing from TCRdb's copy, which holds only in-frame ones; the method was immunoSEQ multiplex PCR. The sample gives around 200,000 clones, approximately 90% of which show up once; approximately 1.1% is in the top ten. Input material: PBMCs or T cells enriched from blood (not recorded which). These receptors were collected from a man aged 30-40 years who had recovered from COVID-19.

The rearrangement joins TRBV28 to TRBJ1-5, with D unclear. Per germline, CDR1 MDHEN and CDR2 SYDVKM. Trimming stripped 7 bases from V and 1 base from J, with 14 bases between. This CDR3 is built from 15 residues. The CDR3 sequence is CASTHTAASNQPQHF. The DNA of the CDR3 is TGTGCCAGCACACACACAGCAGCAAGCAATCAGCCCCAGCATTTT.

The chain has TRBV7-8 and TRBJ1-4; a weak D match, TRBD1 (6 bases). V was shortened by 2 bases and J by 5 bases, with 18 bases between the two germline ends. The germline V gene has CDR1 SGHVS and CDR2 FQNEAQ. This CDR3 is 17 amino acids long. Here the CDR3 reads CASSLSIRGTENEKLFF. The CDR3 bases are TGTGCCAGCAGCTTAAGTATTAGGGGGACGGAGAATGAAAAACTGTTTTTT. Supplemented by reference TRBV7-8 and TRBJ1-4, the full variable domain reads GAGVSQSPRYKVAKRGQDVALRCDPISGHVSLFWYQQALGQGPEFLTYFQNEAQLDKSGLPSDRFFAERPEGSVSTLKIQRTQQEDSAVYLCASSLSIRGTENEKLFFGSGTQLSVL.

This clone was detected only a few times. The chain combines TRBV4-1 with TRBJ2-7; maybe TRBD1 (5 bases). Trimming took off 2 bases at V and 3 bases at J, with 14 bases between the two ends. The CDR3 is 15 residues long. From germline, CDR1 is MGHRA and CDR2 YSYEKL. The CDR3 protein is CASSQTGTPYYEQYF. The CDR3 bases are TGCGCCAGCAGCCAAACAGGAACCCCCTACTACGAGCAGTACTTC.

The CDR3 DNA sequence: TGTGCCAGCAGTTACCCGCCCGAGGGCAATCAGCCCCAGCATTTT. Protein product: CASSYPPEGNQPQHF. This chain uses TRBV6-2 or TRBV6-3 with TRBJ1-5; the D is unclear. Germline lookup yields CDR1 MNHEY and CDR2 SVGEGT. The CDR3 has 15 residues. The V and J ends lost 2 bases and 2 bases respectively, with 10 bases between them.

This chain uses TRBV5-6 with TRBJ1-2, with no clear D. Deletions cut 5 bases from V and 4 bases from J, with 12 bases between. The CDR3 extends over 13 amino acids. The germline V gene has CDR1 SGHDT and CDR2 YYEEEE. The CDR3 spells CASRTQSIYGYTF. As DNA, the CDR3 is TGTGCCAGCAGGACACAGAGTATCTATGGCTACACCTTC.

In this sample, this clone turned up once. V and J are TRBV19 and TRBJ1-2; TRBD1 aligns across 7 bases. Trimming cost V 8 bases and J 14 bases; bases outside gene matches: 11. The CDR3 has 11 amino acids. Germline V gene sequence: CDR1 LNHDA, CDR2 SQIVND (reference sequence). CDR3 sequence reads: CASRQGLVHTF. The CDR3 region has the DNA TGTGCCAGTCGACAGGGTTTGGTGCATACCTTC.

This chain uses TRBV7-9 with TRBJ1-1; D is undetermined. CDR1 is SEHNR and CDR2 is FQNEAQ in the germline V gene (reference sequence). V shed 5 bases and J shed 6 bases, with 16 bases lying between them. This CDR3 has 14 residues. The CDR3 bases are TGTGCCAGCAGCGTATCAGGAGGACCACCTGAAGCTTTCTTT. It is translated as CASSVSGGPPEAFF.